This T cell receptor (beta chain) was sequenced during a study of blood T cell repertoires in COVID-19. Across the study: Acute and convalescent COVID-19 samples came from the United States, Italy and Spain. From T cells, B-cell-depleted T cells, or PBMCs came the material, which was cDNA or gDNA.

Sequenced by immunoSEQ multiplex PCR; TCRdb stores in-frame clones only, minus some. This repertoire shows tens of thousands of clones, 60% to 80% found once; its top ten account for roughly 50%. Germline V gene sequence: CDR1 SGHTS, CDR2 YDEGEE. The CDR3 extends over 15 amino acids. The ends lost 4 bases at V and 3 bases at J; junction bases unmatched: 6. Sample: peripheral blood. The genes are TRBV5-8 and TRBJ2-7; TRBD2 agrees at 11 bases. The receptor's source is a human donor in a cohort sampled during active COVID-19. CDR3 DNA: TGTGCCAGCAGCCGCACCGGGACTAGCGGCTACGAGCAGTACTTC. It specifies CASSRTGTSGYEQYF.